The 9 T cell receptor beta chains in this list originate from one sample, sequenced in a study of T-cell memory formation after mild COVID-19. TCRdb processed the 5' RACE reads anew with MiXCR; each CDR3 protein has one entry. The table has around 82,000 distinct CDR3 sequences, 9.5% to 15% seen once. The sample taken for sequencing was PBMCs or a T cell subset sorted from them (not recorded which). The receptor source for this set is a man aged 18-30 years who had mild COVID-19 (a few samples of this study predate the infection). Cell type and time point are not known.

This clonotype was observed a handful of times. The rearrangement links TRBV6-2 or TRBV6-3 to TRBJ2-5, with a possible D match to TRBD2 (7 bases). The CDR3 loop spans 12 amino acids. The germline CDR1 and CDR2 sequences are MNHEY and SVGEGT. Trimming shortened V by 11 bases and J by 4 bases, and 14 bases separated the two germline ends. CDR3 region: CAAEGGPETQYF. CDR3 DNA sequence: TGTGCCGCGGAGGGGGGGCCAGAGACCCAGTACTTC.

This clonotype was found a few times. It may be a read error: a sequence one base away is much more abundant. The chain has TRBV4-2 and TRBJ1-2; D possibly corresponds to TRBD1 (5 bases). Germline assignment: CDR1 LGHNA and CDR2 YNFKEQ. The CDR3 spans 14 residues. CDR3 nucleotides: TGTGCCAGCAGACAAGTCGGGACGGATGGCGGCTACACCTTC. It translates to CASRQVGTDGGYTF.

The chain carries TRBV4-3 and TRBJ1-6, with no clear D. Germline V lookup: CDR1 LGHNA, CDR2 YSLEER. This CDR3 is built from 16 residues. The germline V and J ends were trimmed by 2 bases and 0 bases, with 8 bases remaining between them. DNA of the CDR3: TGCGCCAGCAGCCAACTGGGAAGCTCCTATAATTCACCCCTCCACTTT. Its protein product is CASSQLGSSYNSPLHF.

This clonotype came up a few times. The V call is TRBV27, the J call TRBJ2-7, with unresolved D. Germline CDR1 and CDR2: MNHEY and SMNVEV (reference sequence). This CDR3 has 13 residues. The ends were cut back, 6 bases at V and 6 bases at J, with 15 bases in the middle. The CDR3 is CASRSTPIGEQYV. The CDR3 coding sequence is TGTGCCAGCAGGTCTACTCCGATAGGCGAGCAGTACGTC.

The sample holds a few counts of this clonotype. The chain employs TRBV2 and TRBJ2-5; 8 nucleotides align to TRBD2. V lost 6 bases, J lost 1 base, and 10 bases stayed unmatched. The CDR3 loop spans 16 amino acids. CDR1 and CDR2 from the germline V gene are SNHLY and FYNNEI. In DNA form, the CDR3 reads TGTGCCAGCAGCAGTGGTTTAGCGGGGAGCCAAGAGACCCAGTACTTC. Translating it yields CASSSGLAGSQETQYF.

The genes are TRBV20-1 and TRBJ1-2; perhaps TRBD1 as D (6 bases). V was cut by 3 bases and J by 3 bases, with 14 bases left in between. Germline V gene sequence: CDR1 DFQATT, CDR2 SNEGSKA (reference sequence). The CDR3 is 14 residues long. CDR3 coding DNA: TGCAGTGCTAGGACGGGACACACATACTATGGCTACACCTTC. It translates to CSARTGHTYYGYTF.

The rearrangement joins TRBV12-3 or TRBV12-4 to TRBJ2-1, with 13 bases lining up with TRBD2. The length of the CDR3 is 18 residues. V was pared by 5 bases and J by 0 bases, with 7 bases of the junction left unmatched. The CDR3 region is CASSETSGGFSSYNEQFF. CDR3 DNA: TGTGCCAGCAGTGAGACTAGCGGGGGGTTTAGCTCCTACAATGAGCAGTTCTTC.

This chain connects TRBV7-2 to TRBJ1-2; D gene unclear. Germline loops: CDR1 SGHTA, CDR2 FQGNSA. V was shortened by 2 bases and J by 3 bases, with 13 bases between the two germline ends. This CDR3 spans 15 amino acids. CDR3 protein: CASSLWAGVDYGYTF. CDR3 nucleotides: TGTGCCAGCAGCTTATGGGCCGGGGTCGACTATGGCTACACCTTC.

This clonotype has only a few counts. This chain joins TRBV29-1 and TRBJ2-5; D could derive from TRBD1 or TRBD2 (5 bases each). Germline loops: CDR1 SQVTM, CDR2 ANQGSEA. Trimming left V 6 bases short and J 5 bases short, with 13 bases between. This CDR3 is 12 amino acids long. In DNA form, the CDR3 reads TGCAGCGTCTCGGGACGTGGGGAGACCCAGTACTTC. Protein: CSVSGRGETQYF.